This record looks at one T cell receptor (beta chain) sequence and its context. A few counts support this clonotype. The clone's antigen remains unknown. Base qualities are missing; no much larger clone stands one base away. The TCR beta CDR3 regions were amplified from the RNA transcripts. For the first round of RT-PCR on the TCR CDR3, the HTBI primer set was used together with the Qiagen OneStep RT-PCR kit. The libraries were constructed in a second round of multiplex PCR and then size-selected and purified. Libraries were sequenced paired-end with 100 bp reads on an Illumina HiSeq2000. In the authors' own workflow: SOAPnuke was used to process the raw data, throwing out any read that contained adapters or uncalled bases, had a mean Phred below 15, or lacked an exact constant-primer or identifier match. High-quality paired reads were merged using COPE v1.2.5, and each unique nucleotide sequence was defined as a clonotype. MiTCR v1.1 was used to align the clonotypes against IMGT TRBV, TRBD and TRBJ reference segments. The analysis included only V-J combinations with a frequency above 0.0001, which together covered more than 98% of the repertoires. The TCS score was defined as the ratio of F50 (clonal expansion) to E x V (chaos), calculated using BLOSUM62-based TCRdist between CDR3 peptides within each V-J. Welch's t-statistics and random forest reduced just over 500 V-J features to 13, which were used in a naive Bayes classifier (R e1071). Using fastp at Q25 and MiXCR, TCRdb reprocessed the public reads and kept productive beta chains. Every CDR3 protein is listed once, alongside the most common genes and DNA of its rows. The authors' filters were not applied to this entry. This sample has some 560,000 distinct CDR3 sequences in its table, and 15% to 18% of those were observed once. The ten largest clones add up to roughly 7.3% of the sample.

The sample comes from a study of T cells in Graves' hyperthyroidism and ophthalmopathy (dated by TCRdb to between 2019 and 2020). The study in broad terms: Peripheral blood was sampled at the time of initial diagnosis, prior to any treatment. TCR V-J signatures able to tell the groups apart were searched for in a discovery cohort of 95 to 100 patients, of whom roughly 42 had Graves' ophthalmopathy and roughly 59 had stable Graves' hyperthyroidism. Prospective prediction of ophthalmopathy was tested in an independent validation cohort consisting of 18 to 20 hyperthyroidism patients and 15 or so patients who later progressed to ophthalmopathy. For training and testing, the roughly 93 patients in the discovery cohort were randomly divided in a 7:3 ratio. The study also compared thyroid tissue and blood T-cell repertoires from over 5 Graves' hyperthyroidism patients. After blood sampling, hyperthyroidism patients were treated with methimazole at a starting dose of 30 mg daily, and ophthalmopathy patients were treated with high-dose intravenous methylprednisolone. The paper reports TCR Vbeta CDR3 sequencing of fewer than 150 peripheral blood samples: 40 or so ophthalmopathy, over 70 hyperthyroidism and about 17 progressor patients.

V and J are truncated by 0 bases and 0 bases respectively, leaving an intervening sequence of 13 bases. The CDR3 numbers 17 residues from cysteine through phenylalanine. Only the CDR3 part of the read is kept: 51 bases, read in frame from the first base. Looking up the germline V gene yields CDR1 LGHNA and CDR2 YNFKEQ. On the study overall, not on this receptor specifically: A 13 V-J signature model separated ophthalmopathy from stable hyperthyroidism, with around 88% sensitivity and 81.08% specificity in cross-validation and 80%/75% in testing. No statistical method was used to set the sample size in advance, and investigators knew the group allocation. In validation, the model predicted progression to ophthalmopathy a median of 6.5 months before onset, with about 64% sensitivity and 72.22% specificity. Most expanded thyroid clonotypes (frequency above 0.001) were also detected in blood, a finding suggesting that blood repertoires may reflect thyroid immune responses.

A patient counted as having stable Graves' hyperthyroidism if no progression to ophthalmopathy occurred over 18 months of follow-up. Hyperthyroidism patients were newly diagnosed, with disease duration under 2 months, and aged 18 to 65 years. Patients with uncontrolled infections, other autoimmune diseases, pregnancy or lactation were excluded. Clinical symptoms, serum thyroxine and TRAb, thyroid ultrasound, and orbital computed tomography formed the basis for the diagnoses. PBMCs were isolated from approximately 10 ml of fresh peripheral blood by Ficoll-Paque density gradient centrifugation. Total RNA was extracted using Trizol reagent, and RNA quality was assessed on an Agilent 2100 Bioanalyzer.

The chain employs TRBV4-2 and TRBJ2-3; TRBD2 is perhaps the D gene, given 5 matching bases. Sequenced input: blood. This sequence originates from a young woman with Graves' hyperthyroidism. The bases are TGTGCCAGCAGCCAAGATTTCGGAGGTGGGAGCACAGATACGCAGTATTTT. This translates into CASSQDFGGGSTDTQYF.